The 21 T cell receptor beta chains below were found in one sample sequenced in a study of cytomegalovirus exposure and HLA in healthy donors. Method: immunoSEQ multiplex PCR; TCRdb's copy keeps in-frame clones and lacks some. Of around 130,000 clones in the sample, roughly 89% were seen once. The sequenced sample was PBMCs. These receptors came from a man aged 25-45 years in good health and CMV-seronegative.

This chain uses TRBV19 with TRBJ1-5; D may be TRBD1 (6 bases). V lost 0 bases and J 2 bases, leaving 8 bases between the germline ends. Per the germline V gene, CDR1 is LNHDA and CDR2 is SQIVND (reference sequence). This CDR3 comprises 15 residues. The CDR3 sequence: CASSIDRGGNQPQHF. DNA of the CDR3: TGTGCCAGTAGTATAGACAGGGGCGGCAATCAGCCCCAGCATTTT.

This clone was found a few times. The genes are TRBV6-5 and TRBJ2-7; TRBD1 is a possible D gene (6 bases). The germline CDR1 and CDR2 sequences are MNHEY and SVGAGI. The CDR3 sequence is 14 residues long. V was clipped by 6 bases and J by 4 bases, with 16 bases between them. In nucleotides, the CDR3 is TGTGCCAGCAGGAGGCTAGAGGGACAATACGAGCAGTACTTC. Encoded protein: CASRRLEGQYEQYF.

Only one count was recorded for this clone. This chain's CDR3 is CASSLVFPGVDYGYTF. The CDR3 DNA is TGCGCCAGCAGCTTGGTATTCCCAGGGGTGGACTATGGCTACACCTTC. This chain links TRBV5-1 with TRBJ1-2; D is perhaps TRBD1 (6 bases). This CDR3 has 16 amino acids. The V and J ends lost 0 bases and 3 bases respectively, with 15 bases between them. Per the germline V gene, CDR1 is SGHRS and CDR2 is YFSETQ.

The rearrangement uses TRBV16 and TRBJ1-4, with 7 bases matching TRBD1. The junction had 24 bases not matched to a gene; V was cut back by 1 base and J by 13 bases. Germline V gene sequence: CDR1 KGHSY, CDR2 FQNENV. This CDR3 contains 19 residues. Here the CDR3 DNA reads TGTGCCAGCAGCCAATTCAGGGGAGAGCAGGGGGTGAAATTGGGGGGACTGTTTTTT. It yields the protein CASSQFRGEQGVKLGGLFF. Full variable domain (remainder filled in from reference TRBV16 and TRBJ1-4): GEEVAQTPKHLVRGEGQKAKLYCAPIKGHSYVFWYQQVLKNEFKFLISFQNENVFDETGMPKERFSAKCLPNSPCSLEIQATKLEDSAVYFCASSQFRGEQGVKLGGLFFGSGTQLSVL.

This chain joins TRBV5-6 and TRBJ1-5; no reliable D call. This CDR3 spans 15 amino acids. Trimming took 2 bases from V and 7 from J, leaving 16 bases between them. Germline CDR1 reads SGHDT; CDR2 reads YYEEEE. The CDR3 DNA is TGTGCCAGCAGCTTTGGGAAGGTAGCGCGGCAGCCCCAGCATTTT. This translates into CASSFGKVARQPQHF.

A single count supports this clone. V is TRBV6-5 and J is TRBJ2-7; 9 nucleotides agree with TRBD1. The ends lost 2 bases at V and 0 bases at J; junction bases unmatched: 5. Germline assignment: CDR1 MNHEY and CDR2 SVGAGI. CDR3 length: 16 residues. CDR3 residues: CASSYQGQGGSYEQYF. CDR3 coding DNA: TGTGCCAGCAGTTACCAGGGACAGGGAGGCTCCTACGAGCAGTACTTC.

This clone appeared once. The rearrangement links TRBV4-3 to TRBJ2-1; 11 bases match TRBD2. J lost 8 bases, V lost 4 bases, and 10 bases had no gene match. This CDR3 is 16 amino acids long. Germline CDR1 reads LGHNA; CDR2 reads YSLEER. The CDR3 nucleotides read TGCGCCAGCAGCCCGGATGATAGCGGGGGGGCATATGAGCAGTTCTTC. As protein: CASSPDDSGGAYEQFF.

A remark on this clone: Other DNA variants within this sample encode the same CDR3. This chain links TRBV18 with TRBJ2-3, with 7 bases matching TRBD1. Germline V gene lookup returns CDR1 KGHSH and CDR2 LQKENI. Trimming cost V 3 bases and J 3 bases; bases outside gene matches: 3. The CDR3 has 14 amino acids. The CDR3 sequence: CASSPRTGTDTQYF. The DNA for the CDR3 is TGTGCCAGCTCACCCCGGACAGGAACAGATACGCAGTATTTT.

The chain recombines TRBV5-1 with TRBJ1-1, with 8 nucleotides matching TRBD1. Trimming took 2 bases from V and 4 from J; bases not matched to a gene: 16. CDR3 size: 18 residues. Germline loops: CDR1 SGHRS, CDR2 YFSETQ. The CDR3 DNA is TGCGCCAGCAGCTTTCTCGGACAGGGTCAGGGGACAGGCACTGAAGCTTTCTTT. Protein product: CASSFLGQGQGTGTEAFF. Full variable domain (outside the CDR3, taken from reference TRBV5-1 and TRBJ1-1): KAGVTQTPRYLIKTRGQQVTLSCSPISGHRSVSWYQQTPGQGLQFLFEYFSETQRNKGNFPGRFSGRQFSNSRSEMNVSTLELGDSALYLCASSFLGQGQGTGTEAFFGQGTRLTVV.

This chain connects TRBV6-5 to TRBJ1-5; 8 bases are shared with TRBD1. This CDR3 spans 13 amino acids. The V gene end was trimmed by 7 bases and the J gene end by 4 bases; junction bases not matched to a gene: 3. Germline V gene data show CDR1 as MNHEY and CDR2 as SVGAGI. CDR3 sequence (DNA): TGTGCCAGCAACCAGGGGGCGAATCAGCCCCAGCATTTT. Translating it yields CASNQGANQPQHF.

This chain uses TRBV19 with TRBJ1-4; 11 bases are shared with TRBD1. Per the germline V gene, CDR1 is LNHDA and CDR2 is SQIVND (reference sequence). J was trimmed by 5 bases and V by 5 bases; bases with no gene match: 7. The CDR3 is 16 amino acids. The CDR3 loop is CASSAGTGGKNEKLFF. The DNA for the CDR3 is TGTGCCAGTAGTGCGGGGACAGGGGGTAAAAATGAAAAACTGTTTTTT.

The rearrangement joins TRBV7-2 to TRBJ2-5, with a weak D call TRBD2 (5 bases). Germline CDR1 reads SGHTA; CDR2 reads FQGNSA. With 1 base removed from V and 4 bases from J, the gap between germline ends came to 19 bases. The CDR3 has 17 amino acids. The CDR3 spells CASSLEGRTSWIETQYF. CDR3 nucleotide sequence: TGTGCCAGCAGCTTAGAGGGTCGAACTAGTTGGATAGAGACCCAGTACTTC.

The rearrangement links TRBV5-1 to TRBJ1-4, with D possibly being TRBD1 (5 bases). The CDR3 loop spans 14 amino acids. Per germline, CDR1 SGHRS and CDR2 YFSETQ. Trimming stripped 1 base from V and 7 bases from J, with 11 bases between. The CDR3 DNA reads as TGCGCCAGCAGCTTGAATGGGGCCGGTGAAAAACTGTTTTTT. Translated: CASSLNGAGEKLFF. Looking up the rest from reference TRBV5-1 and TRBJ1-4 gives the full variable domain: KAGVTQTPRYLIKTRGQQVTLSCSPISGHRSVSWYQQTPGQGLQFLFEYFSETQRNKGNFPGRFSGRQFSNSRSEMNVSTLELGDSALYLCASSLNGAGEKLFFGSGTQLSVL.

This sequence joins TRBV10-3 and TRBJ2-3; tentative D call: TRBD1 (6 bases). CDR1 and CDR2 from the germline V gene are ENHRY and SYGVKD. The CDR3 is 15 residues long. Trimming removed 3 bases from V and 2 bases from J, with 12 bases in between. For the CDR3, the DNA is TGTGCCATCAGTGACCCCGGGACACCCACAGATACGCAGTATTTT. Protein product: CAISDPGTPTDTQYF.

This clone was recorded once. The rearrangement joins TRBV19 to TRBJ2-5; possibly TRBD2 for D (6 bases). The V gene's germline CDR1 is LNHDA and CDR2 SQIVND (reference sequence). With 5 bases removed from V and 2 bases from J, the gap between germline ends came to 12 bases. The CDR3 is made up of 14 amino acids. CDR3 sequence reads: CASSERREQETQYF. CDR3 in DNA: TGTGCCAGTAGTGAGCGCCGGGAGCAAGAGACCCAGTACTTC.

This chain joins TRBV11-2 and TRBJ1-1; no firm D call. The CDR3 runs 13 residues. Looked up from germline, CDR1 is SGHAT and CDR2 is FQNNGV. The V end lost 3 bases, the J end lost 0 bases, and 5 bases lay between the germline ends. In DNA form, the CDR3 reads TGTGCCAGCAGCTTGTATCTGAACACTGAAGCTTTCTTT. It encodes CASSLYLNTEAFF. The full variable domain, in which reference TRBV11-2 and TRBJ1-1 provide the parts outside the CDR3, is EAGVAQSPRYKIIEKRQSVAFWCNPISGHATLYWYQQILGQGPKLLIQFQNNGVVDDSQLPKDRFSAERLKGVDSTLKIQPAKLEDSAVYLCASSLYLNTEAFFGQGTRLTVV.

This clone came up a few times. V and J are TRBV5-6 and TRBJ2-7; 9 bases align to TRBD2. Losses at the gene ends were 3 bases for V and 1 base for J; bases not matched to a gene: 2. Germline CDR1 SGHDT, CDR2 YYEEEE. CDR3 length: 14 residues. The chain's CDR3 is CASSSTSGSYEQYF. The CDR3 DNA follows: TGTGCCAGCAGCTCTACTAGCGGGTCCTACGAGCAGTACTTC.

This clone is a singleton in its sample. This chain uses TRBV6-6 with TRBJ2-3, with 8 bases aligning to TRBD2. This CDR3 comprises 13 residues. The V segment lost 7 bases and the J segment 4 bases; nucleotides outside the gene matches: 4. Per germline, CDR1 MNHNY and CDR2 SVGAGI (reference sequence). DNA of the CDR3: TGTGCCAGCATCCCGGGGGGGTCAGATACGCAGTATTTT. Its translation is CASIPGGSDTQYF.

The chain employs TRBV19 and TRBJ1-4, with 9 bases that match TRBD1. The V segment lost 2 bases and the J segment 3 bases; nucleotides outside the gene matches: 7. From germline, CDR1 is LNHDA and CDR2 SQIVND (reference sequence). The CDR3 has 17 residues. For the CDR3, the DNA is TGTGCCAGTAGTATAATGGTGACAGGGGGTGCTAATGAAAAACTGTTTTTT. It is translated as CASSIMVTGGANEKLFF.

The rearrangement joins TRBV6-1 to TRBJ1-1; tentatively, D is TRBD1 (6 bases). The germline CDR1 and CDR2 sequences are MNHNS and SASEGT. The CDR3 loop spans 13 amino acids. Trimming cost V 4 bases and J 2 bases, with 8 bases left between them. CDR3: CASSGTANTEAFF. CDR3 DNA: TGTGCCAGCAGTGGGACAGCCAACACTGAAGCTTTCTTT.

The chain couples TRBV7-9 to TRBJ2-1; D not resolved. CDR1 and CDR2 from the germline V gene are SEHNR and FQNEAQ (reference sequence). Deletions cut 3 bases from V and 8 bases from J, with 2 bases between. This CDR3 region has 10 residues. CDR3 DNA: TGTGCCAGCAGCTTCGATGAGCAGTTCTTC. Protein: CASSFDEQFF. The full variable domain, its missing parts supplied by reference TRBV7-9 and TRBJ2-1, is DTGVSQNPRHKITKRGQNVTFRCDPISEHNRLYWYRQTLGQGPEFLTYFQNEAQLEKSRLLSDRFSAERPKGSFSTLEIQRTEQGDSAMYLCASSFDEQFFGPGTRLTVL.